A single sample is the source of the 18 T cell receptor beta chains below, sequenced in a study of shared clonotypes between healthy human individuals. Clones were read by immunoSEQ multiplex PCR, and TCRdb kept only the in-frame ones, dropping some. This sample carries some 2.3 million clones, 85% to 95% of them seen once, and the ten largest clones take 0.39%. Specimen: naive CD4+ T cells from PBMCs. Described subset: CD45RA+ positively selected. These receptors were obtained from a man between 18 and 29 years old in good health. Some clones in this sample may be carry-over from other donors' samples.

V gene TRBV6-1 combines with J gene TRBJ1-3, with D uncertain. Trimming left V 5 bases short and J 4 bases short, with 12 bases between. This CDR3 has 14 residues. The germline V gene encodes CDR1 MNHNS and CDR2 SASEGT. Here the CDR3 DNA reads TGTGCCAGCAGTCCGGGGTCCTGGGGAAACACCATATATTTT. Translated: CASSPGSWGNTIYF.

This chain links TRBV5-1 with TRBJ2-7; the D gene could be TRBD1 or TRBD2 (5 bases each). Germline loops: CDR1 SGHRS, CDR2 YFSETQ. Trimming cost V 0 bases and J 0 bases, with 16 bases left between them. The CDR3 has 17 amino acids. The CDR3 spells CASSLGTTGRPSYEQYF. Written as DNA, the CDR3 is TGCGCCAGCAGCTTGGGGACAACGGGACGGCCCTCCTACGAGCAGTACTTC.

This sequence joins TRBV11-2 and TRBJ2-3, with unresolved D. CDR1 and CDR2 from the germline V gene are SGHAT and FQNNGV. This CDR3 has 14 residues. V shed 6 bases and J shed 4 bases, with 14 bases lying between them. The CDR3 DNA reads as TGTGCCAGCAGTTTGAGACCTGGGGCAGATACGCAGTATTTT. Amino acids: CASSLRPGADTQYF.

V gene TRBV30 combines with J gene TRBJ2-5, with TRBD1 identical over 7 bases. The end of the DNA aligns better with TRBJ2-7, so the J call may be wrong. There are 13 residues in the CDR3. From germline, CDR1 is GTSNPN and CDR2 SVGIG (reference sequence). CDR3 sequence (DNA): TGTGCCTGGTCCACCGGGACAGTCGACGAGCAGTACTTC. Translating it yields CAWSTGTVDEQYF.

This clone was detected once. CDR3 DNA: TGCGCCAGCAGCTACACAGGGGGCGCCTACGAGCAGTACTTC. It specifies CASSYTGGAYEQYF. The rearrangement joins TRBV5-1 to TRBJ2-7; 9 positions agree with TRBD1. CDR1 is SGHRS, CDR2 YFSETQ, per germline. The CDR3 has 14 amino acids. J was trimmed by 2 bases and V by 3 bases; bases with no gene match: 3.

The rearrangement uses TRBV5-1 and TRBJ1-1; D gene uncertain. The length of the CDR3 is 12 residues. The germline CDR1 and CDR2 sequences are SGHRS and YFSETQ. The germline V and J ends were trimmed by 7 bases and 0 bases, with 7 bases remaining between them. DNA for the CDR3: TGCGCCAGCGGGCAGGTGAACACTGAAGCTTTCTTT. This sequence encodes CASGQVNTEAFF.

The chain is built from TRBV5-4 and TRBJ1-2; no clear D. The germline gives CDR1 SGHNT, CDR2 YYREEE (reference sequence). The CDR3 covers 14 residues. V was cut by 4 bases and J by 0 bases, with 10 bases left in between. In DNA form, the CDR3 reads TGTGCCAGCAGCGGGATGGGATCTAACTATGGCTACACCTTC. This encodes CASSGMGSNYGYTF.

The J gene is TRBJ2-2, the V gene TRBV30; D remains ambiguous. V lost 4 bases to trimming and J lost 0 bases, with 12 bases between them. Looked up from germline, CDR1 is GTSNPN and CDR2 is SVGIG (reference sequence). CDR3 length: 15 residues. The CDR3 is CAWTGAPTNTGELFF. The CDR3 DNA sequence: TGTGCCTGGACTGGTGCTCCTACGAACACCGGGGAGCTGTTTTTT.

CDR3 region: CASSSRGGKNTEAFF. Here the CDR3 DNA reads TGTGCCAGCAGTTCGCGAGGGGGCAAGAACACTGAAGCTTTCTTT. V is TRBV7-3 and J is TRBJ1-1; 7 bases line up with TRBD1. Trimming at V came to 6 bases and at J to 1 base, leaving 8 bases not matched to a gene. The CDR3 is 15 residues long. Germline values: CDR1 SGHTA, CDR2 FQGTGA.

V and J are TRBV2 and TRBJ2-7; the D call may be TRBD1 or TRBD2 (5 bases each). This CDR3 is built from 13 residues. V gave up 7 bases and J gave up 7 bases, with 17 bases separating them. Germline lookup yields CDR1 SNHLY and CDR2 FYNNEI. CDR3 amino acids: CASNRFESGEQYF. The DNA of the CDR3 is TGTGCCAGCAACAGGTTTGAATCGGGAGAGCAGTACTTC.

The CDR3 DNA reads as TGTGCCTACAGGGTCCTAGCTCTTTCCGGGGAGCTGTTTTTT. Protein product: CAYRVLALSGELFF. The rearrangement joins TRBV2 to TRBJ2-2; possibly TRBD1 for D (6 bases). The CDR3 runs 14 residues. Germline CDR1 is SNHLY and CDR2 is FYNNEI. V lost 11 bases and J lost 6, with 19 bases in between.

The gene calls are TRBV30 and TRBJ1-4; no clear D. This CDR3 has 11 residues. Germline values: CDR1 GTSNPN, CDR2 SVGIG (reference sequence). The CDR3 loop reads CAGRADEKLFF. CDR3 bases: TGTGCTGGGAGGGCCGATGAAAAACTGTTTTTT.

J is TRBJ2-7 and V is TRBV29-1; D is possibly TRBD1 (5 bases). Germline V lookup: CDR1 SQVTM, CDR2 ANQGSEA. V lost 7 bases and J lost 5, with 15 bases in between. The CDR3 contains 12 residues. CDR3 loop: CSAGRQIHEQYF. CDR3 coding DNA: TGCAGCGCTGGGCGACAGATCCACGAGCAGTACTTC.

V is TRBV11-2 and J is TRBJ2-1; D perhaps matches TRBD2 (7 bases). Trimming shortened V by 6 bases and J by 5 bases, and 17 bases separated the two germline ends. CDR1 SGHAT and CDR2 FQNNGV come from the germline V gene. The CDR3 is 15 residues long. As DNA, the CDR3 is TGTGCCAGCAGGCGGAGGGGGGGCATTCACAATGAGCAGTTCTTC. Its translation is CASRRRGGIHNEQFF. Full variable domain (rest looked up from reference TRBV11-2 and TRBJ2-1): EAGVAQSPRYKIIEKRQSVAFWCNPISGHATLYWYQQILGQGPKLLIQFQNNGVVDDSQLPKDRFSAERLKGVDSTLKIQPAKLEDSAVYLCASRRRGGIHNEQFFGPGTRLTVL.

J is TRBJ2-7 and V is TRBV14, with 7 bases fitting TRBD1. Germline CDR1 reads SGHDN; CDR2 reads FVKESK. J lost 1 base, V lost 2 bases, and 14 bases had no gene match. This CDR3 contains 18 residues. Here the CDR3 reads CASSQKLGRTGLSYEQYF. The DNA for the CDR3 is TGTGCCAGCAGCCAAAAGTTGGGCCGGACAGGCCTTTCCTACGAGCAGTACTTC.

This chain's CDR3 is CASSQEGTAPYEQYF. The DNA of the CDR3 is TGCGCCAGCAGCCAAGAAGGTACCGCCCCCTACGAGCAGTACTTC. The chain recombines TRBV5-1 with TRBJ2-7; no definite D call. V lost 4 bases and J lost 2, with 16 bases in between. Germline V lookup: CDR1 SGHRS, CDR2 YFSETQ. The CDR3 runs 15 residues.

CDR3 sequence: CASRNGNIDEKLFF. The CDR3 nucleotides read TGTGCCAGCAGAAACGGGAATATCGACGAAAAACTGTTTTTT. The chain carries TRBV28 and TRBJ1-4; D is unresolved. V gave up 6 bases and J gave up 8 bases, with 16 bases separating them. The CDR3 loop spans 14 amino acids. CDR1 is MDHEN and CDR2 is SYDVKM in the germline V gene.

The genes are TRBV27 and TRBJ2-3; D perhaps matches TRBD2 (5 bases). The V end was cut by 4 bases, the J end by 6 bases, with 14 bases between. Germline CDR1 reads MNHEY; CDR2 reads SMNVEV (reference sequence). The CDR3 length is 14 residues. The CDR3 spells CASSSLSSLDTQYF. CDR3 bases: TGTGCCAGCAGTTCTCTCTCTAGCCTGGATACGCAGTATTTT.